Below, 23 T cell receptor beta chains from the same sample are listed, as sequenced in a study of CD8+CD57+ T cells in acquired aplastic anemia. Profiling that covered TCR beta VDJ and CDR3 relied on genomic DNA as its template. In TCRdb, the reads were re-called with MiXCR into one record per CDR3 protein. The table lists under 200,000 distinct CDR3 sequences, approximately 44% of them singletons, with around 0.96% in the top ten. The sequencing input was sorted CD4+, CD8+, or CD8+CD57+ T cells (not recorded which) from PBMCs. These receptors came from a human donor in good health.

The V gene is TRBV2, the J gene TRBJ2-7; 8 bases are shared with TRBD2. Germline V gene lookup returns CDR1 SNHLY and CDR2 FYNNEI. The CDR3 loop spans 15 amino acids. The V gene end was trimmed by 5 bases and the J gene end by 0 bases; junction bases not matched to a gene: 6. The DNA for the CDR3 is TGTGCCAGCAGTACCCAGCGGGAGAGCTCCTACGAGCAGTACTTC. The encoded protein is CASSTQRESSYEQYF.

This clonotype was seen only a few times. The chain couples TRBV28 to TRBJ2-5; 7 positions agree with TRBD1. Looked up from germline, CDR1 is MDHEN and CDR2 is SYDVKM. CDR3 size: 16 residues. The J segment lost 4 bases and the V segment lost 1 base, leaving 9 bases of the junction unmatched. The CDR3 reads CASSLFPTGTGETQYF. The CDR3 DNA sequence: TGTGCCAGCAGTTTATTCCCGACAGGGACCGGAGAGACCCAGTACTTC.

This clonotype was seen many times. This chain connects TRBV5-1 to TRBJ2-5; 9 bases agree with TRBD1. The CDR3 extends over 16 amino acids. Germline-derived CDR1 and CDR2 are SGHRS and YFSETQ. V lost 0 bases, J lost 5 bases, and 8 bases stayed unmatched. The CDR3 spells CASSLGTGGAMETQYF. The CDR3 nucleotides read TGCGCCAGCAGCTTGGGCACAGGGGGCGCGATGGAGACCCAGTACTTC.

The chain combines TRBV19 with TRBJ2-2, with D possibly TRBD1 on 5 matching bases. CDR1 is LNHDA, CDR2 SQIVND, per germline (reference sequence). The CDR3 spans 14 residues. V lost 5 bases, J lost 0 bases, and 7 bases lay in between. CDR3 in DNA: TGTGCCAGTAGTTTACAGGCGAACACCGGGGAGCTGTTTTTT. Its translation is CASSLQANTGELFF.

This clonotype was seen a few times. The CDR3: CASSFLGRTSGQETQYF. The CDR3 DNA follows: TGTGCCAGCAGTTTTCTTGGAAGGACTAGCGGCCAAGAGACCCAGTACTTC. The V gene is TRBV28, the J gene TRBJ2-5; TRBD2 matches at 10 bases. V was clipped by 3 bases and J by 1 base; unmatched bases: 8. Germline CDR1 reads MDHEN; CDR2 reads SYDVKM. This CDR3 contains 17 residues.

This clonotype was counted at least ten times. The J gene is TRBJ1-6, the V gene TRBV11-2, with no clear D. This CDR3 spans 15 amino acids. Germline V gene data show CDR1 as SGHAT and CDR2 as FQNNGV. Trimming took off 7 bases at V and 6 bases at J, with 16 bases between the two ends. CDR3 sequence: CASTYSRLVNSPLHF. CDR3 DNA sequence: TGTGCCAGCACCTACTCCCGGTTAGTTAATTCACCCCTCCACTTT.

V is TRBV18 and J is TRBJ1-6, with D perhaps matching TRBD1 (6 bases). Per the germline V gene, CDR1 is KGHSH and CDR2 is LQKENI. The CDR3 sequence is 15 residues long. V shed 3 bases and J shed 8 bases, with 14 bases lying between them. The CDR3 nucleotides read TGTGCCAGCTCACCTGGGGCAGGGGAAGATTCACCCCTCCACTTT. Its protein is CASSPGAGEDSPLHF.

As regards this clonotype: This could be a read error, since a much larger clone is one nucleotide away. This chain joins TRBV19 and TRBJ2-7; TRBD2 matches at 12 bases. The CDR3 spans 16 residues. The trim removed 6 bases at V and 2 bases at J, leaving 8 bases unmatched. Germline CDR1 and CDR2: LNHDA and SQIVND (reference sequence). The CDR3 region is CASSGIGLAGTYEQYF. As DNA, the CDR3 is TGTGCCAGTAGCGGCATCGGACTAGCGGGGACCTACGAGCAGTACTTC.

This chain joins TRBV2 and TRBJ2-4, with TRBD1 matching over 7 bases. With 9 bases clipped from V and 6 bases from J, the junction kept 5 bases outside the gene matches. The CDR3 spans 12 residues. The germline CDR1 and CDR2 sequences are SNHLY and FYNNEI. CDR3: CASTRDRNIQYF. For the CDR3, the DNA is TGTGCCAGTACCAGGGACAGAAACATTCAGTACTTC.

This clonotype was detected a few times. The gene calls are TRBV29-1 and TRBJ2-7; D perhaps matches TRBD2 (5 bases). Germline V lookup: CDR1 SQVTM, CDR2 ANQGSEA. The CDR3 extends over 11 amino acids. The V and J ends lost 4 bases and 9 bases respectively, with 13 bases between them. Written as DNA, the CDR3 is TGCAGCGTTGGGGGAAGCCGGGGGCAGTACTTC. This translates into CSVGGSRGQYF.

This clonotype was counted many times. The rearrangement uses TRBV6-1 and TRBJ1-2, with TRBD1 identical over 8 bases. This CDR3 spans 13 amino acids. Unmatched junction bases numbered 8, after V lost 11 bases and J lost 3 bases. In germline, CDR1 is MNHNS, CDR2 SASEGT. As DNA, the CDR3 is TGTGCCGCACGACAGGGGAGTGACTATGGCTACACCTTC. Translating it yields CAARQGSDYGYTF.

The J gene is TRBJ1-5, the V gene TRBV19, with D hard to call. Germline CDR1 and CDR2: LNHDA and SQIVND (reference sequence). V was trimmed by 6 bases and J by 1 base, leaving 10 bases between them. The CDR3 contains 14 residues. The CDR3 DNA follows: TGTGCCAGTAGCCAATCGGCAAGCAATCAGCCCCAGCATTTT. Protein product: CASSQSASNQPQHF.

This clonotype was recorded at least ten times. J is TRBJ2-5 and V is TRBV29-1; TRBD2 is a possible D gene (5 bases). Trimming cost V 4 bases and J 1 base, with 7 bases left between them. This CDR3 has 12 amino acids. Germline lookup yields CDR1 SQVTM and CDR2 ANQGSEA. The CDR3 loop is CSVGTPQETQYF. As DNA, the CDR3 is TGCAGCGTTGGGACTCCCCAAGAGACCCAGTACTTC.

The chain couples TRBV19 to TRBJ2-3; 9 bases match TRBD2. The CDR3 totals 17 residues. Unmatched junction bases numbered 10, after V lost 3 bases and J lost 3 bases. Germline CDR1 reads LNHDA; CDR2 reads SQIVND (reference sequence). Written as DNA, the CDR3 is TGTGCCAGTAGTATGGATTCAGCGGGAGGTGGGACAGATACGCAGTATTTT. It yields the protein CASSMDSAGGGTDTQYF.

Regarding this clonotype: An end of the junction does not agree with germline; a read error may underlie this. This chain connects TRBV29-1 to TRBJ2-2, with a weak D call TRBD2 (7 bases). The CDR3 loop spans 12 amino acids. Per the germline V gene, CDR1 is SQVTM and CDR2 is ANQGSEA. The DNA for the CDR3 is TGCAGCGCCGCCGCGGGGGCCGGGGGGCTGTTTTTT. It codes for CSAAAGAGGLFF.

The chain uses TRBV11-2 and TRBJ2-1; 13 bases are shared with TRBD2. After removal of 5 bases from V and 8 bases from J, the junction contained 12 bases not matched to a gene. Looked up from germline, CDR1 is SGHAT and CDR2 is FQNNGV. The CDR3 is made up of 17 amino acids. CDR3 region: CASSNPPLAGGPDEQFF. CDR3 DNA sequence: TGTGCCAGCAGCAACCCGCCACTAGCGGGAGGGCCCGATGAGCAGTTCTTC.

The table lists this clonotype with many counts. This chain uses TRBV7-8 with TRBJ2-2; D is undetermined. Germline CDR1 SGHVS, CDR2 FQNEAQ. The CDR3 spans 14 residues. V was trimmed by 9 bases and J by 4 bases, leaving 15 bases between them. The CDR3 DNA is TGTGCCAGTCATACTACGACCGCCACCGGGGAGCTGTTTTTT. Protein: CASHTTTATGELFF.

V is TRBV10-3 and J is TRBJ2-7; 9 positions agree with TRBD1. CDR1 and CDR2 (germline): ENHRY, SYGVKD. V trimming: 5 bases; J trimming: 4 bases; junction bases outside the gene matches: 6. This CDR3 region has 14 residues. The CDR3 DNA follows: TGTGCCATCAGTATACAGGGGGCAGCATACGAGCAGTACTTC. Encoded protein: CAISIQGAAYEQYF.

The chain is built from TRBV20-1 and TRBJ2-5; 12 bases align to TRBD2. V shed 5 bases and J 5 bases; nucleotides not matched to a gene: 3. Germline V gene sequence: CDR1 DFQATT, CDR2 SNEGSKA (reference sequence). This CDR3 has 13 residues. CDR3 sequence (DNA): TGCAGTGCTCGCGGACTAGCGGGGGAGACCCAGTACTTC. Translation: CSARGLAGETQYF.

The chain uses TRBV13 and TRBJ2-7; D is perhaps TRBD2 (6 bases). The CDR3 sequence is 14 residues long. CDR1 and CDR2 (germline): PRHDT, FYEKMQ (reference sequence). Trimming removed 5 bases from V and 4 bases from J, with 15 bases in between. The CDR3 protein is CASSGARGRYEQYF. CDR3 coding DNA: TGTGCCAGCAGCGGGGCACGGGGGAGGTACGAGCAGTACTTC.

This clonotype was seen at least ten times. V gene TRBV20-1 combines with J gene TRBJ2-1, with a weak D call TRBD1 (6 bases). Germline V gene lookup returns CDR1 DFQATT and CDR2 SNEGSKA (reference sequence). The CDR3 is 14 residues long. V lost 5 bases and J lost 9, with 20 bases in between. This CDR3 reads CSAYWGTLSGEQFF. The CDR3 DNA reads TGCAGTGCTTATTGGGGGACACTTAGTGGTGAGCAGTTCTTC.

In regard to this clonotype: A much bigger clone sits one base away, suggesting this may be a read error. This chain connects TRBV5-8 to TRBJ1-1; D unresolved. Trimming removed 1 base from V and 0 bases from J, with 7 bases in between. The germline V gene has CDR1 SGHTS and CDR2 YDEGEE. The CDR3 is made up of 14 amino acids. CDR3 nucleotide sequence: TGTGCCAGCAGCTTGCACCCAATGAACACTGAAGCTTTCTTT. Translating gives CASSLHPMNTEAFF.

The chain uses TRBV12-3 or TRBV12-4 and TRBJ2-7, with TRBD2 matching over 9 bases. Trimming took 3 bases from V and 0 from J; bases not matched to a gene: 3. The CDR3 contains 15 residues. The CDR3 reads CASSFSGGPSYEQYF. DNA for the CDR3: TGTGCCAGCAGTTTCAGCGGGGGGCCCTCCTACGAGCAGTACTTC.